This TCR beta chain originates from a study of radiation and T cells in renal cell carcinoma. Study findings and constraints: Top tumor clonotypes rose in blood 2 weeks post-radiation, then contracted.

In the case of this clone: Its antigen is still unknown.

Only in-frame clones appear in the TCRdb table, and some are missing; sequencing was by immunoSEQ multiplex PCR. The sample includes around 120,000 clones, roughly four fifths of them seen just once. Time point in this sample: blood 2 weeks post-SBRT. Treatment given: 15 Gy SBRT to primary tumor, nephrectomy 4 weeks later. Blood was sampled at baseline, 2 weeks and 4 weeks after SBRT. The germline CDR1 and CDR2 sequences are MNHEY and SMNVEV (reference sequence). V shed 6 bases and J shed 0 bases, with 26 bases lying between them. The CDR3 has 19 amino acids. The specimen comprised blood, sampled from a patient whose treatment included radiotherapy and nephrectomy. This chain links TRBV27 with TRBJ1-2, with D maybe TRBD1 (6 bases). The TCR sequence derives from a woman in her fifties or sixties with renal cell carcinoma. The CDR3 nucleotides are TGTGCCAGCAGCCTACCAGACAGGCCTAGTCCATACGCTAACTATGGCTACACCTTC. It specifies CASSLPDRPSPYANYGYTF.